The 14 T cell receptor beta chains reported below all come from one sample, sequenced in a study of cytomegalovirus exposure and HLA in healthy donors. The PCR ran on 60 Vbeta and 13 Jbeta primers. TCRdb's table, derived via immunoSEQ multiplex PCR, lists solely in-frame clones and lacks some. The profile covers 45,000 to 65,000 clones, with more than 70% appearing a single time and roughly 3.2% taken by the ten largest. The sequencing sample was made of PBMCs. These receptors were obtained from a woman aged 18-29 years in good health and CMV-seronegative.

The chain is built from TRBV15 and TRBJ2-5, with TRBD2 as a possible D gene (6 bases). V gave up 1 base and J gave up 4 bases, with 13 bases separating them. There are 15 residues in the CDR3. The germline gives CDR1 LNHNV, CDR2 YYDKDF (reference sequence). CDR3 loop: CATSRVAGPVETQYF. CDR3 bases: TGTGCCACCAGCAGAGTGGCGGGACCGGTAGAGACCCAGTACTTC. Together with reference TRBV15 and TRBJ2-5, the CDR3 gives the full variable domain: DAMVIQNPRYQVTQFGKPVTLSCSQTLNHNVMYWYQQKSSQAPKLLFHYYDKDFNNEADTPDNFQSRRPNTSFCFLDIRSPGLGDTAMYLCATSRVAGPVETQYFGPGTRLLVL.

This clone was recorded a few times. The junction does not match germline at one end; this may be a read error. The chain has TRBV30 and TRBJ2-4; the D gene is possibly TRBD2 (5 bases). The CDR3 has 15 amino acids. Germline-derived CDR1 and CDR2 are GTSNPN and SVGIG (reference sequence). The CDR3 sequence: CAWSPPGLAKNSQYF. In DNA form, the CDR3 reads TGTGCCTGGAGCCCCCCCGGTCTAGCCAAAAACAGTCAGTACTTC. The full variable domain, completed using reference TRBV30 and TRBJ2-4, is SQTIHQWPATLVQPVGSPLSLECTVEGTSNPNLYWYRQAAGRGLQLLFYSVGIGQISSEVPQNLSASRPQDRQFILSSKKLLLSDSGFYLCAWSPPGLAKNSQYFGAGTRLSVL.

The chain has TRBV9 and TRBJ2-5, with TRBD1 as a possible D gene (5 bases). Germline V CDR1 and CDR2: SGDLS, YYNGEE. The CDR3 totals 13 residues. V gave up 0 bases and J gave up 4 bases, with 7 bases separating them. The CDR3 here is CASSVGQPETQYF. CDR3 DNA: TGTGCCAGCAGCGTAGGACAGCCAGAGACCCAGTACTTC.

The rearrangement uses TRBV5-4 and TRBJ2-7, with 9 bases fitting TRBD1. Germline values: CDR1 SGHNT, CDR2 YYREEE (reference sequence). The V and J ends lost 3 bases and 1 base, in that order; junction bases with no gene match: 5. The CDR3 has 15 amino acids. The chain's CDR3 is CASSSQTGGSYEQYF. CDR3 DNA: TGTGCCAGCAGCTCGCAGACAGGGGGGTCCTACGAGCAGTACTTC.

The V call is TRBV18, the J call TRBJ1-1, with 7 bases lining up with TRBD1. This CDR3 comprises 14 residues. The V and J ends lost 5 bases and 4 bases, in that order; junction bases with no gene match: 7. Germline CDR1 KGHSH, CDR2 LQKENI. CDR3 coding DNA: TGTGCCAGCTCAGCCCACCCAGGGGGCACTGAAGCTTTCTTT. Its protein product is CASSAHPGGTEAFF.

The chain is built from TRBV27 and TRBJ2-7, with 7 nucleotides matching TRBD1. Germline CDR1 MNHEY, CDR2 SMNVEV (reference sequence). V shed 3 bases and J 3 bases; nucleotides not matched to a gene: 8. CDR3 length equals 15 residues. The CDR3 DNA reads TGTGCCAGCAGTTTGATCGGACAGGCGGGCTACGAGCAGTACTTC. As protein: CASSLIGQAGYEQYF.

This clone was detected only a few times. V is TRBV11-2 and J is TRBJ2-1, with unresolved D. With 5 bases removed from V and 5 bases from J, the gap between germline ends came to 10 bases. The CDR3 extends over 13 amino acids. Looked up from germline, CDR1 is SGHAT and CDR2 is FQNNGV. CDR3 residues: CASSLRMNNEQFF. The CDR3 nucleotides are TGTGCCAGCAGCCTCAGAATGAACAATGAGCAGTTCTTC.

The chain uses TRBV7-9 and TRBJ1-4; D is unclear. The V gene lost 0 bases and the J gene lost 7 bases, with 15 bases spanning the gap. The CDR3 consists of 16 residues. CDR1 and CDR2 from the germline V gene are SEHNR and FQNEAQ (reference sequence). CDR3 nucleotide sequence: TGTGCCAGCAGCTTAGCGGCTCCCCAACGCGGTGAAAAACTGTTTTTT. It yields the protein CASSLAAPQRGEKLFF.

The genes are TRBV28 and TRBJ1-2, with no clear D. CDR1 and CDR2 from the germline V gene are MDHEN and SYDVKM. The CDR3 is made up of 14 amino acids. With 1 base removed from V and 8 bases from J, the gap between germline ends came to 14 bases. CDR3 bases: TGTGCCAGCAGTTTATCCCTCTATGAGCGCGGCTACACCTTC. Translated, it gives CASSLSLYERGYTF.

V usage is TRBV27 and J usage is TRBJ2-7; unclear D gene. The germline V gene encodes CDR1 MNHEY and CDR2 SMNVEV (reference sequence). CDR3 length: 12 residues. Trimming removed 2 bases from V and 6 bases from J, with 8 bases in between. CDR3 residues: CASSLIPGEQYF. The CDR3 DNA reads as TGTGCCAGCAGTTTAATACCGGGCGAGCAGTACTTC.

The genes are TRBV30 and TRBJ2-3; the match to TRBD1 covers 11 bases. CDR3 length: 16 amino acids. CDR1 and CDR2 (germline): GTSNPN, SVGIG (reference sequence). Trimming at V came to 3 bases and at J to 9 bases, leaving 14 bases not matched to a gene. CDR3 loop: CAWRGQGVAPGETQYF. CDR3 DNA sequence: TGTGCCTGGAGGGGACAGGGGGTAGCACCGGGGGAGACGCAGTATTTT.

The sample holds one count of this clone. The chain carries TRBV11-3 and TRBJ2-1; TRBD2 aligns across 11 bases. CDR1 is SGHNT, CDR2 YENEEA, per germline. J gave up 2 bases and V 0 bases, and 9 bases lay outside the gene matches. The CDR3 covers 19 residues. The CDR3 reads CASSLDLRLAGITYNEQFF. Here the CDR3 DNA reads TGTGCCAGCAGCTTAGACCTCCGACTAGCGGGGATCACCTACAATGAGCAGTTCTTC.

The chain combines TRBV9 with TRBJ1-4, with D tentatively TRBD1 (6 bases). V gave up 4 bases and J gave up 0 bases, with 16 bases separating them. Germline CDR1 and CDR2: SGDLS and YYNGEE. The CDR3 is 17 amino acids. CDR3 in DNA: TGTGCCAGCAGCCCTCCGGGACAAACTGCAACTAATGAAAAACTGTTTTTT. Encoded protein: CASSPPGQTATNEKLFF.

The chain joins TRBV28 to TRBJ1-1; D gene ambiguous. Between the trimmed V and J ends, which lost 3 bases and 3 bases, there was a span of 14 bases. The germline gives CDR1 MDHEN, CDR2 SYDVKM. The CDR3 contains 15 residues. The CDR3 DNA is TGTGCCAGCAGTTTTCGGAATTGGAGGGACACTGAAGCTTTCTTT. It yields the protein CASSFRNWRDTEAFF.